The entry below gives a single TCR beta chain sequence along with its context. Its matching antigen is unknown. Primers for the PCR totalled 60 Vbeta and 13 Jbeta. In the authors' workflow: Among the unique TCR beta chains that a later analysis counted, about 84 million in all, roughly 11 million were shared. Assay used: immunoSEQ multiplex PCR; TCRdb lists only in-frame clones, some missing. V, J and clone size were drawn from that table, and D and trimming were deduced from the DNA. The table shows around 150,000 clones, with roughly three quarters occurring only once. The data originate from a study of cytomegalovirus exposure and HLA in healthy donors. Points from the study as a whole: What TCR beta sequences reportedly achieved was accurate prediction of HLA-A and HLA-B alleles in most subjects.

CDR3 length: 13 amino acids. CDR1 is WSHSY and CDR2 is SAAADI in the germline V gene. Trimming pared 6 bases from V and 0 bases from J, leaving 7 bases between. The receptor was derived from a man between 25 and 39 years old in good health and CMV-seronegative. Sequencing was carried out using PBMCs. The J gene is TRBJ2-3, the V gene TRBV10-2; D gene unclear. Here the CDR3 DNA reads TGCGCCAGCAGGAAGGAGAGCACAGATACGCAGTATTTT. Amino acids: CASRKESTDTQYF.